This paragraph covers one TCR beta chain sequence. This sample is drawn from a study of shared clonotypes between healthy human individuals. Partitioning of CD4+ cells yielded a CD45RA+ naive subset and a CD45RA-negative memory subset. TCRdb keeps only in-frame clones here, not all; method: immunoSEQ multiplex PCR. Counted here are roughly 2.4 million clones, roughly 95% occurring once; the ten biggest clones make up roughly 0.13%. This TCR came from a man in his late teens or twenties in good health. Sequencing was carried out using naive CD4+ T cells sorted from blood. Subset noted: CD45RA+ positively selected.

For the CDR3, the DNA is TGTGCCATCAGGGACAGGGCCTCCAATGAGCAGTTCTTC. As protein: CAIRDRASNEQFF. V and J are TRBV10-3 and TRBJ2-1, with 8 bases identical to TRBD1. Germline lookup yields CDR1 ENHRY and CDR2 SYGVKD. After removal of 6 bases from V and 6 bases from J, the junction contained 4 bases not matched to a gene. The length of the CDR3 is 13 residues.